This T cell receptor (beta chain) is from a study of CD8+ T cells in alopecia areata. Treatment meaning: oral pan-JAK inhibitor, 5-10 mg twice daily. This clone was seen more than once but under ten times. Germline V gene sequence: CDR1 SGHKS, CDR2 YYEKEE (reference sequence). The ends were cut back, 0 bases at V and 3 bases at J, with 10 bases in the middle. The CDR3 is made up of 15 amino acids. Reverse transcribed after extraction, RNA yielded cDNA as the sequencing template. Measured with immunoSEQ multiplex PCR; TCRdb has only the in-frame clones, and not every one. Of approximately 130,000 clones in the sample, approximately 60% were seen once.

The clonotype comes from a human donor with alopecia areata. Sequenced material: CD4+ T cells sorted from blood, taken at week 4, from a patient treated with tofacitinib. This chain uses TRBV5-5 with TRBJ2-1; possible D gene TRBD2, 5 bases. The CDR3 bases are TGTGCCAGCAGCTTGGGGGGAGTAGGCTACAATGAGCAGTTCTTC. This gives the protein CASSLGGVGYNEQFF.